The 8 T cell receptor beta chains given below trace back to one sample, sequenced in a study of shared clonotypes between healthy human individuals. Clones were sequenced by immunoSEQ multiplex PCR, and TCRdb holds only the in-frame ones, with some missing. The profile shows about 2.4 million clones, over 85% of them singletons. Sequenced: naive CD4+ T cells from PBMCs. Subset noted: CD45RA+ positively selected. These receptors were obtained from a man younger than 30 in good health. Some clones in this sample may be carry-over from other donors' samples.

The chain joins TRBV5-1 to TRBJ2-3; D may be TRBD2 (5 bases). This CDR3 comprises 11 residues. V lost 3 bases, J lost 11 bases, and 10 bases lay in between. The V gene's germline CDR1 is SGHRS and CDR2 YFSETQ. CDR3 sequence reads: CASSSGLGQYF. CDR3 DNA: TGCGCCAGCAGCTCCGGACTGGGGCAGTATTTT.

This chain connects TRBV11-3 to TRBJ1-1; the D gene is possibly TRBD1 (5 bases). V lost 2 bases and J 2 bases, leaving 9 bases between the germline ends. The CDR3 spans 14 residues. The V gene's germline CDR1 is SGHNT and CDR2 YENEEA. CDR3: CASSLNGGNTEAFF. As DNA, the CDR3 is TGTGCCAGCAGCTTAAACGGGGGTAACACTGAAGCTTTCTTT.

V is TRBV12-5 and J is TRBJ2-5; 7 bases agree with TRBD2. CDR1 and CDR2 (germline): LGHNT, FRNRAP. V gave up 8 bases and J gave up 2 bases; unmatched junction bases: 5. The CDR3 is made up of 13 amino acids. The CDR3: CASSNSGQETQYF. The CDR3 DNA follows: TGTGCTAGTTCCAATAGCGGGCAAGAGACCCAGTACTTC.

The chain has TRBV27 and TRBJ1-1; 12 bases align to TRBD1. Per germline, CDR1 MNHEY and CDR2 SMNVEV (reference sequence). V shed 3 bases and J 0 bases; nucleotides not matched to a gene: 20. This CDR3 is built from 22 residues. Here the CDR3 DNA reads TGTGCCAGCAGTTTGTTCAGTTTGGTCCCGGGACAGGGGGCTGGAGTGAACACTGAAGCTTTCTTT. It translates to CASSLFSLVPGQGAGVNTEAFF.

The rearrangement uses TRBV5-1 and TRBJ2-1, with D perhaps TRBD1 (6 bases). The germline CDR1 and CDR2 sequences are SGHRS and YFSETQ. Deletions cut 5 bases from V and 5 bases from J, with 20 bases between. The CDR3 has 16 amino acids. The CDR3, as DNA: TGCGCCAGCAGTTACGTCACTGGTGGGGGCCACAATGAGCAGTTCTTC. It translates to CASSYVTGGGHNEQFF.

The J gene is TRBJ2-7, the V gene TRBV28; possible D gene TRBD1, 5 bases. V was shortened by 3 bases and J by 6 bases, with 18 bases between the two germline ends. Germline V gene lookup returns CDR1 MDHEN and CDR2 SYDVKM. The CDR3 length is 15 residues. This CDR3 is CASSFQGANNLEQYF. CDR3 nucleotide sequence: TGTGCCAGCAGTTTCCAGGGTGCCAATAACCTCGAGCAGTACTTC.

The chain employs TRBV5-4 and TRBJ2-1; TRBD1 aligns across 9 bases. Trimming removed 4 bases from V and 10 bases from J; junction bases left unmatched: 9. Germline assignment: CDR1 SGHNT and CDR2 YYREEE (reference sequence). CDR3 length: 14 amino acids. CDR3 DNA: TGTGCCAGCAGCCCCGGGACAGGGCTAGGCGAGCAGTTCTTC. This translates into CASSPGTGLGEQFF.

The J gene is TRBJ2-1, the V gene TRBV5-1, with TRBD2 identical over 7 bases. The CDR3 contains 15 residues. J lost 5 bases, V lost 1 base, and 6 bases had no gene match. Germline V CDR1 and CDR2: SGHRS, YFSETQ. CDR3 sequence (DNA): TGCGCCAGCAGCTTGCTCGGGGGGTTAAACAATGAGCAGTTCTTC. This gives the protein CASSLLGGLNNEQFF.